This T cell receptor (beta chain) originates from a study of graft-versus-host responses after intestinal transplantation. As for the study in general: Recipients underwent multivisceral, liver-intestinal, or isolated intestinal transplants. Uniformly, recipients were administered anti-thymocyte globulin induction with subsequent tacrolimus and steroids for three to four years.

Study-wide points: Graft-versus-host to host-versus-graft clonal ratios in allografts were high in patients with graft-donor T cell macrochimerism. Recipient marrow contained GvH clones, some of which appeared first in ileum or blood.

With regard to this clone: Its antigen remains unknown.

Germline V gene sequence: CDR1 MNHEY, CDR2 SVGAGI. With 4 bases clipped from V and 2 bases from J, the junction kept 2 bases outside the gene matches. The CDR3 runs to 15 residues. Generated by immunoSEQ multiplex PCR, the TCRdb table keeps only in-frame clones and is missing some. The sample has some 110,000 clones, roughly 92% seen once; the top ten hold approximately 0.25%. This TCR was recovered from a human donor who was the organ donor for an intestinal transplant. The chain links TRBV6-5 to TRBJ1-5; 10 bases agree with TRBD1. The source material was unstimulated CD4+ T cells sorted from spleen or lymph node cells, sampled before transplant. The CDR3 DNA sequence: TGTGCCAGCAGTTCAGGGACAGGGGGCAATCAGCCCCAGCATTTT. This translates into CASSSGTGGNQPQHF.